This passage covers 9 T cell receptor beta chains from one sample sequenced in a study of T cell changes during pregnancy in multiple sclerosis. Assay: immunoSEQ multiplex PCR; the TCRdb copy retains only in-frame clones and omits some. The sample yields 40,000 or so clones, roughly nine tenths seen once. Specimen: CD4+ T cells from peripheral blood mononuclear cells, collected in the third trimester of pregnancy. The origin of the receptors is a female donor in good health, enrolled as a control in a pregnancy study.

V is TRBV7-3 and J is TRBJ2-3, with D tentatively TRBD2 (5 bases). Germline CDR1 is SGHTA and CDR2 is FQGTGA. The CDR3 is 14 amino acids. Deletions cut 4 bases from V and 6 bases from J, with 14 bases between. The CDR3 spells CASSWLGVQDTQYF. As DNA, the CDR3 is TGTGCCAGCAGCTGGCTCGGGGTCCAGGATACGCAGTATTTT.

V usage is TRBV28 and J usage is TRBJ2-3; TRBD2 agrees at 10 bases. Germline V CDR1 and CDR2: MDHEN, SYDVKM. There are 13 residues in the CDR3. The CDR3 region is CAAGTSAPDTQYF. The CDR3 DNA sequence: TGTGCAGCCGGGACTAGCGCTCCAGATACGCAGTATTTT.

A few counts support this clone. The rearrangement links TRBV21-1 to TRBJ1-1; TRBD1 was called by the table and not checked on the DNA. TRBV21-1 is an annotated pseudogene. CDR3 size: 14 residues. The CDR3 region has the DNA TGTGCCAGCAGGGAGACAGGGATGAACACTGAAGCTTTCTTT. It translates to CASRETGMNTEAFF.

The chain joins TRBV11-2 to TRBJ1-3; D is perhaps TRBD1 (6 bases). Trimming removed 2 bases from V and 0 bases from J, with 17 bases in between. CDR3 length equals 18 residues. Germline V gene sequence: CDR1 SGHAT, CDR2 FQNNGV. The CDR3 DNA is TGTGCCAGCAGCTTACTTGTGAGGACAGCTTACTCTGGAAACACCATATATTTT. This codes for CASSLLVRTAYSGNTIYF.

This clone was observed once. The rearrangement joins TRBV7-9 to TRBJ2-3; a weak D match, TRBD2 (5 bases). Germline lookup yields CDR1 SEHNR and CDR2 FQNEAQ (reference sequence). The germline V and J ends were trimmed by 5 bases and 1 base, with 10 bases remaining between them. There are 14 residues in the CDR3. In DNA form, the CDR3 reads TGTGCCAGCAGCCTGACCGGGGGCACAGATACGCAGTATTTT. Protein product: CASSLTGGTDTQYF.

This clone appeared a single time. J is TRBJ2-2 and V is TRBV25-1, with TRBD1 identical over 9 bases. V lost 8 bases and J lost 5; bases outside the gene matches: 9. Per the germline V gene, CDR1 is MGHDK and CDR2 is SYGVNS. This CDR3 has 15 amino acids. The chain's CDR3 is CASGWTGTGTGELFF. CDR3 in DNA: TGTGCCAGCGGGTGGACAGGGACAGGGACCGGGGAGCTGTTTTTT.

J is TRBJ2-2 and V is TRBV14, with a weak D call TRBD2 (6 bases). The CDR3 is 16 amino acids. V was clipped by 2 bases and J by 1 base, with 11 bases between them. CDR1 is SGHDN and CDR2 is FVKESK in the germline V gene. The CDR3 coding sequence is TGTGCCAGCAGCCAATTGGGCGGGATGAACACCGGGGAGCTGTTTTTT. Protein product: CASSQLGGMNTGELFF.

The table lists this clone with a count of one. This rearrangement joins TRBV2 to TRBJ1-2; D perhaps matches TRBD1 (5 bases). Germline lookup yields CDR1 SNHLY and CDR2 FYNNEI. The V end was cut by 7 bases, the J end by 4 bases, with 13 bases between. This CDR3 spans 13 amino acids. This CDR3 is CASKWGGGYGYTF. CDR3 bases: TGTGCCAGCAAGTGGGGGGGAGGCTATGGCTACACCTTC.

There are a few counts of this clone. CDR3 sequence: CASRQGQMNTEAFF. DNA for the CDR3: TGTGCCAGCAGGCAGGGACAGATGAACACTGAAGCTTTCTTT. The chain has TRBV28 and TRBJ1-1; 7 bases fit TRBD1. J lost 0 bases, V lost 6 bases, and 4 bases had no gene match. The CDR3 covers 14 residues. Germline CDR1 and CDR2: MDHEN and SYDVKM.